A single sample gave rise to the 5 T cell receptor beta chains below, sequenced in a study of blood T cell repertoires in COVID-19 (dated by TCRdb to the early 2020s). Receptors were amplified or captured by the immunoSEQ multiplex PCR assay. TCRdb stores this immuneACCESS table with in-frame sequences only. Part of the clones is absent; in the studies checked, under half of the shortfall reflects unresolved V genes, and no reason is known for the rest. In this sample the table shows approximately 62,000 clones, 76% of which occur a single time. Approximately 6.4% of the sample belongs to the ten largest clones. Sequenced: peripheral blood. The source of these receptors is a woman in her 50s with active or convalescent COVID-19.

The chain has TRBV5-4 and TRBJ2-2; 7 bases are a match to TRBD1. Germline V gene lookup returns CDR1 SGHNT and CDR2 YYREEE (reference sequence). The V gene end was trimmed by 3 bases and the J gene end by 1 base; junction bases not matched to a gene: 3. This CDR3 region has 15 residues. The CDR3 reads CASSSRTGNTGELFF. CDR3 bases: TGTGCCAGCAGCTCCCGGACAGGGAACACCGGGGAGCTGTTTTTT.

V usage is TRBV19 and J usage is TRBJ2-1, with D possibly matching TRBD1 (5 bases). The CDR3 runs 14 residues. The germline CDR1 and CDR2 sequences are LNHDA and SQIVND (reference sequence). Trimming removed 3 bases at V and 9 bases at J, with 15 bases between. CDR3 amino acids: CASSIGRANGEQFF. DNA for the CDR3: TGTGCCAGTAGTATTGGCAGGGCAAACGGTGAGCAGTTCTTC.

The rearrangement links TRBV18 to TRBJ2-1, with TRBD2 matching over 12 bases. Trimming cost V 4 bases and J 6 bases; bases outside gene matches: 4. CDR3 length equals 15 residues. Per germline, CDR1 KGHSH and CDR2 LQKENI. CDR3 amino acids: CASSLGLAGRNEQFF. CDR3 in DNA: TGTGCCAGCTCACTGGGACTAGCGGGCCGCAATGAGCAGTTCTTC. Supplemented by reference TRBV18 and TRBJ2-1, the full variable domain reads NAGVMQNPRHLVRRRGQEARLRCSPMKGHSHVYWYRQLPEEGLKFMVYLQKENIIDESGMPKERFSAEFPKEGPSILRIQQVVRGDSAAYFCASSLGLAGRNEQFFGPGTRLTVL.

The chain recombines TRBV7-9 with TRBJ1-5; no clear D. Germline V gene sequence: CDR1 SEHNR, CDR2 FQNEAQ (reference sequence). V was pared by 1 base and J by 3 bases, with 7 bases between. CDR3 length: 14 residues. DNA of the CDR3: TGTGCCAGCAGCTTAGTCGGGATCAATCAGCCCCAGCATTTT. This codes for CASSLVGINQPQHF.

This chain links TRBV19 with TRBJ1-4; D is perhaps TRBD1 (6 bases). Germline V lookup: CDR1 LNHDA, CDR2 SQIVND (reference sequence). The CDR3 is 15 amino acids. Trimming took off 3 bases at V and 7 bases at J, with 15 bases between the two ends. CDR3 DNA: TGTGCCAGTAGTATCTCACCCACCAGGGGTGAAAAACTGTTTTTT. This codes for CASSISPTRGEKLFF.